The clone carrying this T cell receptor (beta chain) has a handful of counts. Its antigen is currently unknown. These data belong to a study of T cell responses to AZD1222 COVID-19 vaccine. Study-level findings and limits: At baseline, just a handful of AZD1222 recipients tested seropositive. CD4 TCRs covered the whole spike, strongest at regions 160-218 and 743-854. The study found Spike-specific TCR breadth and depth rose after two AZD1222 doses.

The length of the CDR3 is 13 residues. Trimming cost V 2 bases and J 5 bases; bases outside gene matches: 2. The germline V gene encodes CDR1 MNHEY and CDR2 SVGAGI. Produced via immunoSEQ multiplex PCR; TCRdb's table is partial and in-frame only. The sample has about 98,000 clones, 88% seen once. The V call is TRBV6-5, the J call TRBJ2-5; 7 bases agree with TRBD2. The sequence came from an adult in good health. The sequenced sample was peripheral blood, obtained on day 0 of AZD1222 vaccination. The CDR3 reads CASSYGGEETQYF. The DNA for the CDR3 is TGTGCCAGCAGTTACGGGGGGGAGGAGACCCAGTACTTC.